This TCR beta chain was documented in a study of cytomegalovirus exposure and HLA in healthy donors. The overall study: A subsequent analysis stated that the 120 or so validation repertoires were run on the same platform as the roughly 710 first-cohort repertoires.

Study-wide results and caveats: The study put under 200 TCR beta chains on its list as cytomegalovirus-associated.

To note about this clone: Its antigen is unidentified.

The CDR3 has 15 residues. CDR1 is SGHTA, CDR2 FQGNSA, per germline. With 2 bases clipped from V and 6 bases from J, the junction kept 7 bases outside the gene matches. Produced via immunoSEQ multiplex PCR; TCRdb's table is partial and in-frame only. The sample lists 250,000 to 300,000 clones, around 90% occurring once. The genes are TRBV7-2 and TRBJ2-7, with 10 nucleotides matching TRBD2. Specimen: PBMCs. The sequence was collected from a young woman in good health and CMV-seronegative. CDR3 loop: CASSLKAGGPVEQYF. The CDR3 bases are TGTGCCAGCAGCTTAAAAGCGGGGGGGCCGGTCGAGCAGTACTTC.